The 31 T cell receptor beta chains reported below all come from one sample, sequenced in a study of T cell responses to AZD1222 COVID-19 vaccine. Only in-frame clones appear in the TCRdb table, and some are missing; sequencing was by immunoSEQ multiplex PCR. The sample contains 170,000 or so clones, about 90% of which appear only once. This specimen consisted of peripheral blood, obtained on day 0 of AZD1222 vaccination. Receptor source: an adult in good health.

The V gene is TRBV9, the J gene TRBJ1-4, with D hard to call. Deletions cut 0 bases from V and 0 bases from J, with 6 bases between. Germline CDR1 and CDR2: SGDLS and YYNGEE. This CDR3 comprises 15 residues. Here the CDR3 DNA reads TGTGCCAGCAGCGTAGAAACCGCAACTAATGAAAAACTGTTTTTT. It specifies CASSVETATNEKLFF.

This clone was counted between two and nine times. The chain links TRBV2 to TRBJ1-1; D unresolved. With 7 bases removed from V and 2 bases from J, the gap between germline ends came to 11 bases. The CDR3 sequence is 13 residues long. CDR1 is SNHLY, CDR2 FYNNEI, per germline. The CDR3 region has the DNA TGTGCCAGCATAAGACACCCCAACACTGAAGCTTTCTTT. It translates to CASIRHPNTEAFF. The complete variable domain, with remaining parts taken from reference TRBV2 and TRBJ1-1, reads EPEVTQTPSHQVTQMGQEVILRCVPISNHLYFYWYRQILGQKVEFLVSFYNNEISEKSEIFDDQFSVERPDGSNFTLKIRSTKLEDSAMYFCASIRHPNTEAFFGQGTRLTVV.

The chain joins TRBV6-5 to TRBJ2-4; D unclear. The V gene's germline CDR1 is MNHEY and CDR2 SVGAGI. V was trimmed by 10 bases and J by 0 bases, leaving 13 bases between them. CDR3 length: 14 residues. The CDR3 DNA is TGTGCCACGCTCCCGGTGAAAGCCAAAAACATTCAGTACTTC. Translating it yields CATLPVKAKNIQYF.

The CDR3 is CASSLRFAASNYNEQFF. The CDR3 nucleotides are TGCGCCAGCAGCTTGAGATTCGCGGCTAGTAACTACAATGAGCAGTTCTTC. The chain joins TRBV5-1 to TRBJ2-1; D is unclear. V lost 1 base and J 3 bases, leaving 17 bases between the germline ends. Per the germline V gene, CDR1 is SGHRS and CDR2 is YFSETQ. The CDR3 is made up of 17 amino acids.

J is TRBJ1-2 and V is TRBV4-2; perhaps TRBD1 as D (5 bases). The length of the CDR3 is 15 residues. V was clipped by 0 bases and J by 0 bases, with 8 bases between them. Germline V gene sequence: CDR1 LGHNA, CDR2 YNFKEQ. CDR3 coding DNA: TGTGCCAGCAGCCAAGAGTCAGGGTCTAACTATGGCTACACCTTC. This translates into CASSQESGSNYGYTF.

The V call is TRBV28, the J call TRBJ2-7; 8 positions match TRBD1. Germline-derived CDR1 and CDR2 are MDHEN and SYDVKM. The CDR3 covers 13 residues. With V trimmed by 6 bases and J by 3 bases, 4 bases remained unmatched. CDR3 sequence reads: CASRGTGDYEQYF. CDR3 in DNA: TGTGCCAGCAGGGGGACAGGAGACTACGAGCAGTACTTC. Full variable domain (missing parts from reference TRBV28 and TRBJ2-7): DVKVTQSSRYLVKRTGEKVFLECVQDMDHENMFWYRQDPGLGLRLIYFSYDVKMKEKGDIPEGYSVSREKKERFSLILESASTNQTSMYLCASRGTGDYEQYFGPGTRLTVT.

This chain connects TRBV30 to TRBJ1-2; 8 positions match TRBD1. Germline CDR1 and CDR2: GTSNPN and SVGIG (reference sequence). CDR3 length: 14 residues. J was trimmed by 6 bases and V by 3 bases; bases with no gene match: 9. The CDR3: CAWRADRGGDGYTF. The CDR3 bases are TGTGCCTGGAGGGCCGACAGGGGAGGGGATGGCTACACCTTC.

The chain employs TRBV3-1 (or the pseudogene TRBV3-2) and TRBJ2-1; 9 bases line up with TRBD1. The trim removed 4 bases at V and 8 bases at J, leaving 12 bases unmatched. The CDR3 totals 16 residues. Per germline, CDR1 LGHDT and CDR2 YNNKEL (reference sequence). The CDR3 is CASSRHRQGVSDEQFF. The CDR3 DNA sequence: TGTGCCAGCAGCCGGCACCGACAGGGGGTTAGCGATGAGCAGTTCTTC.

The CDR3 protein is CASSEGRNYGYTF. The CDR3 nucleotides read TGCGCCAGCAGTGAAGGGCGGAACTATGGCTACACCTTC. This chain connects TRBV10-1 to TRBJ1-2; D gene ambiguous. CDR3 length: 13 amino acids. Germline V CDR1 and CDR2: WNHNN, SYGVQD (reference sequence). The V end lost 3 bases, the J end lost 2 bases, and 7 bases lay between the germline ends.

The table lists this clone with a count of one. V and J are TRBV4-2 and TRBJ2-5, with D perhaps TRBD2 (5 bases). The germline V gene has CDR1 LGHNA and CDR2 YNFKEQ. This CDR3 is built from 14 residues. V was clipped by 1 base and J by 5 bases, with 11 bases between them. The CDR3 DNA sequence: TGTGCCAGCAGCCAAGCCCGCGGCGGGGAGACCCAGTACTTC. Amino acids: CASSQARGGETQYF.

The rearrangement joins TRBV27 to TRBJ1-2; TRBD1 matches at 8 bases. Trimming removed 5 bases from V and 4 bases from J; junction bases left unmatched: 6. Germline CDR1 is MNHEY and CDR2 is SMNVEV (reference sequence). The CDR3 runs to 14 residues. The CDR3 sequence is CASSDRGDVYGYTF. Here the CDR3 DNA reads TGTGCCAGCAGTGACAGGGGAGACGTCTATGGCTACACCTTC.

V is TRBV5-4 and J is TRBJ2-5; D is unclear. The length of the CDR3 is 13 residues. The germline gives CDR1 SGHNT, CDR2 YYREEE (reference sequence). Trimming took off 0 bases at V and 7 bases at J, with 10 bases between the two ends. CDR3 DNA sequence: TGTGCCAGCAGCTTGGACCTAGACCGGACCCAGTACTTC. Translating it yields CASSLDLDRTQYF.

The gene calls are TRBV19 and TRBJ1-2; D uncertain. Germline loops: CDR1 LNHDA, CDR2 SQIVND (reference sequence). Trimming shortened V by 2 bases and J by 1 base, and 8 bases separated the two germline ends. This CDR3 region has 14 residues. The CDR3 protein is CASSITGFNYGYTF. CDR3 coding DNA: TGTGCCAGTAGTATAACCGGCTTTAACTATGGCTACACCTTC.

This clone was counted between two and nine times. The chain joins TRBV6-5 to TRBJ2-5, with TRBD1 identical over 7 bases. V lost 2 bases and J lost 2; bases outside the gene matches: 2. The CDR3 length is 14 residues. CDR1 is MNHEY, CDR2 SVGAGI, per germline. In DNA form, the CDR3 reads TGTGCCAGCAGTTACGGGACAGCACAAGAGACCCAGTACTTC. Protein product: CASSYGTAQETQYF.

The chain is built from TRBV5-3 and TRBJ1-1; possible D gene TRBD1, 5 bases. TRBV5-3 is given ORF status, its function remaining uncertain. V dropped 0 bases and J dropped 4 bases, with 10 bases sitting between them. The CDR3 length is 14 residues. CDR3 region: CARSLVPGGTEAFF. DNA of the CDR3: TGTGCCAGAAGCTTGGTTCCGGGGGGCACTGAAGCTTTCTTT.

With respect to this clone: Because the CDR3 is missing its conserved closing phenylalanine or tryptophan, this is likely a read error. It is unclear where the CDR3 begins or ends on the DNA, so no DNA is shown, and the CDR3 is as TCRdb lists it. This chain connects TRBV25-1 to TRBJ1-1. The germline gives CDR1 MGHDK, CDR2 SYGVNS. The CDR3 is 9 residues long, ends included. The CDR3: CASSAEIIA.

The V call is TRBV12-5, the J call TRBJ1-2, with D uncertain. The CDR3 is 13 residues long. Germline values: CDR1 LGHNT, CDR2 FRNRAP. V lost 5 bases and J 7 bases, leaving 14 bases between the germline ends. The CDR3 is CASGARLGGGYTF. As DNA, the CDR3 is TGTGCTAGTGGTGCCCGACTGGGAGGTGGCTACACCTTC.

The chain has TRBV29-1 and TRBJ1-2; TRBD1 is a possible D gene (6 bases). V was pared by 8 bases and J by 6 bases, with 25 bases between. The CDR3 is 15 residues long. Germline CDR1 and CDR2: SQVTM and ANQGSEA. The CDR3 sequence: CSFTKSQGRVNGYTF. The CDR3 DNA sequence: TGCAGCTTCACTAAATCACAGGGTAGGGTCAATGGCTACACCTTC.

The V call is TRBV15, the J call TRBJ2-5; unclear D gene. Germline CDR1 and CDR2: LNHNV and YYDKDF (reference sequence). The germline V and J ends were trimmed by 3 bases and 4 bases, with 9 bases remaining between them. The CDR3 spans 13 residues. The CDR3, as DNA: TGTGCCACCAGCAGGGTTCTGGGAGAGACCCAGTACTTC. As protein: CATSRVLGETQYF.

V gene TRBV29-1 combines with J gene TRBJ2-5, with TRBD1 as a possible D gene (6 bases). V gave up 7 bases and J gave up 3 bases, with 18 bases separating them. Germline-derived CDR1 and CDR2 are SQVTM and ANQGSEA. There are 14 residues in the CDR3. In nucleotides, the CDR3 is TGCAGCGCTATAATGGGGCCAGGGGAAGAGACCCAGTACTTC. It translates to CSAIMGPGEETQYF.

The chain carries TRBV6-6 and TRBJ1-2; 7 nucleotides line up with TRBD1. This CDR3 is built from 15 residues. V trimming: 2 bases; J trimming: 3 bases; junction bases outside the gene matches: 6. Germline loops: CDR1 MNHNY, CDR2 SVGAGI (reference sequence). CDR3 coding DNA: TGTGCCAGCAGTTACCAGTCAGGGGGTGACTATGGCTACACCTTC. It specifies CASSYQSGGDYGYTF.

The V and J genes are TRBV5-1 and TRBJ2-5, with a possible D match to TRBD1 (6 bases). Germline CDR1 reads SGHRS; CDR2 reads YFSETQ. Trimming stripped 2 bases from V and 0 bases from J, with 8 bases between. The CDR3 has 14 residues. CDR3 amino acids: CASSFGQYQETQYF. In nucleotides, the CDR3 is TGCGCCAGCAGCTTCGGACAGTACCAAGAGACCCAGTACTTC.

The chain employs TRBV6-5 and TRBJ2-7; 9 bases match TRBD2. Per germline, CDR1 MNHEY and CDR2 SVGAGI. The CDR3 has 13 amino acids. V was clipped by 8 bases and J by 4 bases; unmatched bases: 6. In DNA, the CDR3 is TGTGCCAGCCGTCTGCGGGAGGGATACGAGCAGTACTTC. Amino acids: CASRLREGYEQYF.

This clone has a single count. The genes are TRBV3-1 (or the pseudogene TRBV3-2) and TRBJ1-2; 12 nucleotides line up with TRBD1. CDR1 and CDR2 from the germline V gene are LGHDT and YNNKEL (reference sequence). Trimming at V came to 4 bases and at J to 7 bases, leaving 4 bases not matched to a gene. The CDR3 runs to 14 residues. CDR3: CASSPGTGGSGYTF. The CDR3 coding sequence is TGTGCCAGCAGCCCGGGGACAGGGGGCTCTGGCTACACCTTC.

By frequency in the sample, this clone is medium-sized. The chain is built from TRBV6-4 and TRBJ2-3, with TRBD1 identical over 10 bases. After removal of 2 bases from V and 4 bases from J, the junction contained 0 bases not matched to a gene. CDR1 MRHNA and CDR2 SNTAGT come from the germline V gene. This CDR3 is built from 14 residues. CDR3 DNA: TGTGCCAGCAGTGACGGGACAGGGGCAGATACGCAGTATTTT. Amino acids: CASSDGTGADTQYF.

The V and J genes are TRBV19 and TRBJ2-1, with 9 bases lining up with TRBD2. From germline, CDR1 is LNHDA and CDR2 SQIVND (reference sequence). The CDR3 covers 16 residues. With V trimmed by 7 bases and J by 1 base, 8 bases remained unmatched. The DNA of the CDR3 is TGTGCCAGTATTAAAACTAGCGGGCTTTCCTACAATGAGCAGTTCTTC. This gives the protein CASIKTSGLSYNEQFF.

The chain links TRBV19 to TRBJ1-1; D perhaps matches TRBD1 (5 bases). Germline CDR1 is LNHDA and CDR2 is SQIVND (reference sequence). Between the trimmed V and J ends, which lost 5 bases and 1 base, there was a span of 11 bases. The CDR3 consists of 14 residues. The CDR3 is CASSPRGTNTEAFF. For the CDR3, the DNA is TGTGCCAGTAGTCCTCGGGGGACGAACACTGAAGCTTTCTTT.

Here the CDR3 reads CSASPGRARMRRQYF. As DNA, the CDR3 is TGCAGTGCTAGTCCTGGACGGGCCCGAATGCGCAGGCAGTACTTC. The J gene is TRBJ2-7, the V gene TRBV20-1; D ambiguous. The V gene lost 3 bases and the J gene lost 9 bases, with 24 bases spanning the gap. CDR1 DFQATT and CDR2 SNEGSKA come from the germline V gene (reference sequence). This CDR3 comprises 15 residues.

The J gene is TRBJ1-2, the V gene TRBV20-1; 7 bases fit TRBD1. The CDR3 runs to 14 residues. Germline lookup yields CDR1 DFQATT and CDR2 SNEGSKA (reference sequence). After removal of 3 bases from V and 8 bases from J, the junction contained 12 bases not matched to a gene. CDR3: CSASLVKGAWGYTF. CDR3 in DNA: TGCAGTGCTAGTCTGGTGAAGGGGGCGTGGGGCTACACCTTC.

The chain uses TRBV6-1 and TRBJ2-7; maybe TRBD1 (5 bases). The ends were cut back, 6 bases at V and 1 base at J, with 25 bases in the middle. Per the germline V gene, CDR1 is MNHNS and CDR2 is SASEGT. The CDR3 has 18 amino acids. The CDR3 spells CASSEWRGAPGRSYEQYF. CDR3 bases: TGTGCCAGCAGCGAATGGCGTGGGGCACCCGGTAGGTCCTACGAGCAGTACTTC.

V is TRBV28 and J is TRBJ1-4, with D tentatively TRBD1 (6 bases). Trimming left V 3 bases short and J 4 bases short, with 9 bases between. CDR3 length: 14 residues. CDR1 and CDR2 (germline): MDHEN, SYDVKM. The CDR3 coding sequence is TGTGCCAGCAGTTTGACAGGATTTAATGAAAAACTGTTTTTT. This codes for CASSLTGFNEKLFF.